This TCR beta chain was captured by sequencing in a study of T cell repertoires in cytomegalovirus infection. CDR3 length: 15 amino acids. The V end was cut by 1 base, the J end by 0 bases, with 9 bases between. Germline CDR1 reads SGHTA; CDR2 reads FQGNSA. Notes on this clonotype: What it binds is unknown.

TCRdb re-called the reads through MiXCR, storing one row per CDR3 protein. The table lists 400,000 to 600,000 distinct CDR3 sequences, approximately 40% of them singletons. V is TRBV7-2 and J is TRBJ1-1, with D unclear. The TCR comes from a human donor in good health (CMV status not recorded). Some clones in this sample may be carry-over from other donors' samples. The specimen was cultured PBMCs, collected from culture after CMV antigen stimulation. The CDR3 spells CASSLVGRMNTEAFF. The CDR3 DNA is TGTGCCAGCAGCTTAGTAGGTCGCATGAACACTGAAGCTTTCTTT.